This TCR beta chain was found in a study of blood T cell repertoires in COVID-19. About the study: Some COVID-19 samples were acute and others convalescent; all came from the United States, Italy and Spain. PBMCs, B-cell-depleted T cells, or T cells were the source of the cDNA or gDNA that made up the material.

Losses at the gene ends were 6 bases for V and 4 bases for J; bases not matched to a gene: 8. This CDR3 spans 13 amino acids. In germline, CDR1 is SQVTM, CDR2 ANQGSEA. Original processing notes: Amplification of reference gene primers was used by the study to estimate nucleated cell counts. Sequencing was performed with immunoSEQ multiplex PCR; in TCRdb, only in-frame clones are kept and a portion is missing. D and trimming were read from the DNA, whereas the V and J calls and clone size are those reported in that table. The table lists around 140,000 clones, 81% of them singletons, with approximately 8.2% in the top ten.

Sequencing used peripheral blood. The chain recombines TRBV29-1 with TRBJ1-1; 7 positions agree with TRBD1. This TCR came from a human donor in a cohort sampled during active COVID-19. The CDR3 nucleotides read TGCAGCGTGAACAGGGGCTGGGGCACTGAAGCTTTCTTT. It encodes CSVNRGWGTEAFF. The entire variable domain, with the rest obtained from reference TRBV29-1 and TRBJ1-1, is as follows: SAVISQKPSRDICQRGTSLTIQCQVDSQVTMMFWYRQQPGQSLTLIATANQGSEATYESGFVIDKFPISRPNLTFSTLTVSNMSPEDSSIYLCSVNRGWGTEAFFGQGTRLTVV.